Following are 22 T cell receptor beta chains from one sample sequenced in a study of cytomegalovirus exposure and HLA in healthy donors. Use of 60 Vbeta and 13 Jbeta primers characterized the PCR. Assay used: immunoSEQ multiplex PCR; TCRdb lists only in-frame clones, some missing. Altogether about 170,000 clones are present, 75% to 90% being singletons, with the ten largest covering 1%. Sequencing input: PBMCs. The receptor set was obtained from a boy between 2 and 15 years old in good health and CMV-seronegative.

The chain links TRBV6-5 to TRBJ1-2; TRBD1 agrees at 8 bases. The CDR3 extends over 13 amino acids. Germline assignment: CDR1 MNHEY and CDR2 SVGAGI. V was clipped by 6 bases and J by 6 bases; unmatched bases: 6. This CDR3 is CASSTGQGHGYTF. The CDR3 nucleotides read TGTGCCAGCAGCACAGGACAGGGTCATGGCTACACCTTC.

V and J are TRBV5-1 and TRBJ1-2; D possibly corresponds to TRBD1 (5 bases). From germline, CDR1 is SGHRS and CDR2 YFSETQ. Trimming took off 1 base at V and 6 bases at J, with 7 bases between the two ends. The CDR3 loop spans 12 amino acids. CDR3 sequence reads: CASSLQGDGYTF. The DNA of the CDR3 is TGCGCCAGCAGCTTGCAGGGCGATGGCTACACCTTC.

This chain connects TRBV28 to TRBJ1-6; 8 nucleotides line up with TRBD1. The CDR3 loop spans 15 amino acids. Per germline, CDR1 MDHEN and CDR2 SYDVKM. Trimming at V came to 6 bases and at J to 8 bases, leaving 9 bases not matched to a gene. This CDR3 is CASRVSTGEHSPLHF. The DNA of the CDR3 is TGTGCCAGCAGGGTCTCGACAGGGGAACATTCACCCCTCCACTTT.

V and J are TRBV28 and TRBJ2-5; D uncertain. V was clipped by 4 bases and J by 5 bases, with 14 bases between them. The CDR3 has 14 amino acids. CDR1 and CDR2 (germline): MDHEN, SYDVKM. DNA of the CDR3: TGTGCCAGCAGTTCGGCAGGCATTGGGGAGACCCAGTACTTC. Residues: CASSSAGIGETQYF.

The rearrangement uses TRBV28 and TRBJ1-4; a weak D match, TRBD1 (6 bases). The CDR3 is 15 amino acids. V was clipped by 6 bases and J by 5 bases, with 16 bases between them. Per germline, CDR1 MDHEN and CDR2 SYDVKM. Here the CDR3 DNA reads TGTGCCAGCAGCTCGACGGACAGATTAAATGAAAAACTGTTTTTT. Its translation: CASSSTDRLNEKLFF.

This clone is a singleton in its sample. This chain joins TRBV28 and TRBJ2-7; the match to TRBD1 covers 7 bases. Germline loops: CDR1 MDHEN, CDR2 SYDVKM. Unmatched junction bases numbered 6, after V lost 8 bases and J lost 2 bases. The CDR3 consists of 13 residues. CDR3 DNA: TGTGCCAGCGGAGACAGGGTCACCTACGAGCAGTACTTC. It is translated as CASGDRVTYEQYF.

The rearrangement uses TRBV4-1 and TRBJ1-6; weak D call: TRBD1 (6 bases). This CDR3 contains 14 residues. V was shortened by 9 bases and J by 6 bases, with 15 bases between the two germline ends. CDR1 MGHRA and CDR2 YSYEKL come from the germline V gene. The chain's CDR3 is CASGGTGSNSPLHF. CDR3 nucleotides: TGCGCCAGTGGAGGAACAGGGAGTAATTCACCCCTCCACTTT.

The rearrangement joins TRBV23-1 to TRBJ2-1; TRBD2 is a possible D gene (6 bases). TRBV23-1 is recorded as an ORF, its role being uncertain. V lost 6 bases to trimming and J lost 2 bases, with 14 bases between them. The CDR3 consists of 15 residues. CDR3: CASSPTSIPYNEQFF. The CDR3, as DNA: TGCGCCAGCAGCCCAACTAGCATCCCCTACAATGAGCAGTTCTTC.

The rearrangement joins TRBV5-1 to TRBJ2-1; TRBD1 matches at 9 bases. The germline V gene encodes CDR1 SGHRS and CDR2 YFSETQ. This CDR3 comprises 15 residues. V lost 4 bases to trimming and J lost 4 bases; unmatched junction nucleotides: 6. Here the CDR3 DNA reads TGCGCCAGCAGCATATGGACAGGGGTGTACAATGAGCAGTTCTTC. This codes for CASSIWTGVYNEQFF. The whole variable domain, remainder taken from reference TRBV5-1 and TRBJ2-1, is KAGVTQTPRYLIKTRGQQVTLSCSPISGHRSVSWYQQTPGQGLQFLFEYFSETQRNKGNFPGRFSGRQFSNSRSEMNVSTLELGDSALYLCASSIWTGVYNEQFFGPGTRLTVL.

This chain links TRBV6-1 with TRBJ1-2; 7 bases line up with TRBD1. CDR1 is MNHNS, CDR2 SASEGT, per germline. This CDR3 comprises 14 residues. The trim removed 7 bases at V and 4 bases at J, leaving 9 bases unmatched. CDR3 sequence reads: CASTPTGLGYGYTF. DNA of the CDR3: TGTGCCAGCACCCCGACAGGGTTGGGCTATGGCTACACCTTC.

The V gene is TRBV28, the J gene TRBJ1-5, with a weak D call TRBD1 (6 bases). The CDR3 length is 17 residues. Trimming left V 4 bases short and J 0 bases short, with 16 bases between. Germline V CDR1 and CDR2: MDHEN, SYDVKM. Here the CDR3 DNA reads TGTGCCAGCAGTTATTTACAGGGACGATATAGCAATCAGCCCCAGCATTTT. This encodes CASSYLQGRYSNQPQHF.

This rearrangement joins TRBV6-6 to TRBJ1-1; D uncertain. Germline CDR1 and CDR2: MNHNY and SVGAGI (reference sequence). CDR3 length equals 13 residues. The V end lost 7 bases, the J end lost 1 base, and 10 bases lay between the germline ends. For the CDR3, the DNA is TGTGCCAGCAAACAATCGGGGAACACTGAAGCTTTCTTT. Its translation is CASKQSGNTEAFF.

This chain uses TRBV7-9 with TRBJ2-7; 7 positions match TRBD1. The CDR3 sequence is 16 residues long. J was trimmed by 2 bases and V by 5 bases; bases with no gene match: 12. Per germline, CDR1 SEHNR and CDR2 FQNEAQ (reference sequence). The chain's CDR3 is CASSPIGTASPYEQYF. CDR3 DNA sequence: TGTGCCAGCAGCCCGATCGGGACAGCGAGCCCCTACGAGCAGTACTTC.

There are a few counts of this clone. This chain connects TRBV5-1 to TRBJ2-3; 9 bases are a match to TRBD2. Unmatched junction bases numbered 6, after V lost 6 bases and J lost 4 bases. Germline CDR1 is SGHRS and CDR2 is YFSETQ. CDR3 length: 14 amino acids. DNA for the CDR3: TGCGCCAGCACCGTAGCGGGAGTTTCAGATACGCAGTATTTT. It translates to CASTVAGVSDTQYF.

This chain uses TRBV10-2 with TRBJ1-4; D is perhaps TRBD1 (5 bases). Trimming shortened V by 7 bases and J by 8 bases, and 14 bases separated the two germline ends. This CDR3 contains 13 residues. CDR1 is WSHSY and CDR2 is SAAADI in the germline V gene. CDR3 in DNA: TGCGCCAGCACCCAGGGATCTGCAGAAAAACTGTTTTTT. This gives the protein CASTQGSAEKLFF.

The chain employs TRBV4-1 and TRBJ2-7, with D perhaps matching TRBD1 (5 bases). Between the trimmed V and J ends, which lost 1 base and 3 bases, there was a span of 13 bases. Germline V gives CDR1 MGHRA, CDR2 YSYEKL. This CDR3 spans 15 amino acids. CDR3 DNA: TGCGCCAGCAGCCAAGTAGGTGACAGTCACTACGAGCAGTACTTC. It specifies CASSQVGDSHYEQYF.

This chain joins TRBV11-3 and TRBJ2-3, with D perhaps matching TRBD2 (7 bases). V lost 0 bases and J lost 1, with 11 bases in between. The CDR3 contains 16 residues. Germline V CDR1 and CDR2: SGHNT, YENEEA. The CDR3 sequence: CASSLERGPGTDTQYF. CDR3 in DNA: TGTGCCAGCAGCTTAGAGCGGGGGCCCGGCACAGATACGCAGTATTTT. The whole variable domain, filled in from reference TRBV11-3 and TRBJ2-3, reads EAGVVQSPRYKIIEKKQPVAFWCNPISGHNTLYWYLQNLGQGPELLIRYENEEAVDDSQLPKDRFSAERLKGVDSTLKIQPAELGDSAVYLCASSLERGPGTDTQYFGPGTRLTVL.

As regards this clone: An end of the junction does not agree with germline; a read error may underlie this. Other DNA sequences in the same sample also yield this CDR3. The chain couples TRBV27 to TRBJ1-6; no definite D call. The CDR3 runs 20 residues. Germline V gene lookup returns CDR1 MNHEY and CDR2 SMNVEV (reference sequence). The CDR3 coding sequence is TGTGCCAGCAGTCCTGAAGTCGGGTTTTACCTTCTTGAGGATAATTCGCCCCTCCACTTT. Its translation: CASSPEVGFYLLEDNSPLHF.

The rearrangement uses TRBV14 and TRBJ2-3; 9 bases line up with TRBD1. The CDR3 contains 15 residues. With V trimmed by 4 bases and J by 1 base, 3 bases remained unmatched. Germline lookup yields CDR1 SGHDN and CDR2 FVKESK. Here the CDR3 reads CASSLRTGGTDTQYF. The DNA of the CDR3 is TGTGCCAGCAGCCTTCGGACAGGGGGCACAGATACGCAGTATTTT.

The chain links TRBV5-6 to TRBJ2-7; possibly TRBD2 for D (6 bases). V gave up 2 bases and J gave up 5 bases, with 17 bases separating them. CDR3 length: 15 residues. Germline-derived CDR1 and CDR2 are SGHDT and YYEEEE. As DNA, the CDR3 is TGTGCCAGCAGCTTTGGTACGGGAAGGAGGGACGAGCAGTACGTC. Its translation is CASSFGTGRRDEQYV.

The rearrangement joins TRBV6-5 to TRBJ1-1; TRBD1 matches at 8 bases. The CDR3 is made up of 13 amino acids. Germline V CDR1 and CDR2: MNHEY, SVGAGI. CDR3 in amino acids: CAVQGAGNTEAFF. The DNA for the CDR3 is TGTGCGGTCCAGGGGGCCGGGAACACTGAAGCTTTCTTT.

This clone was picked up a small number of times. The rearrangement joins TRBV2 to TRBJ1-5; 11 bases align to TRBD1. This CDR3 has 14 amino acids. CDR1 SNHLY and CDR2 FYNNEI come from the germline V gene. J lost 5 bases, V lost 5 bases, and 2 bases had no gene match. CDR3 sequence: CASSLDRGHQPQHF. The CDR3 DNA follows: TGTGCCAGCAGTTTGGACAGGGGGCATCAGCCCCAGCATTTT.